This T cell receptor beta chain was recorded in a study of vaccination and CD4 T cells after COVID-19. Study-level background: Sampling post-COVID took place a median 101 days after diagnosis (range 35 to 161). Taking of post-vaccine samples occurred a median 72 days after dose two (range 14 to 241).

Treatment defined: roughly 10-day PBMC culture with coronavirus spike peptide pools or control peptides (ViraFEST assay). ViraFEST used peptide pools to expand antigen-specific T cells, then sequenced TCRs. CD4+ T cells that had been cultured provided DNA sequenced with the Oncomine TCR Beta short-read assay. TCRdb reprocessed the PCR reads with MiXCR, giving one entry per CDR3 protein. Among approximately 13,000 distinct CDR3 sequences listed, approximately 76% were seen once. Points on this clonotype: Its matching antigen is unknown.

From germline, CDR1 is DFQATT and CDR2 SNEGSKA (reference sequence). The length of the CDR3 is 13 residues. Sequences were obtained from CD4+ T cells from blood, cultured in vitro. The source is a human donor who had recovered from COVID-19. V is TRBV20-1 and J is TRBJ1-2; the D gene is possibly TRBD1 (6 bases). CDR3 sequence (DNA): TGCAGCCCCAAGGACAGCCGTAACTATGGCTACACCTTC. It specifies CSPKDSRNYGYTF.